The 14 T cell receptor beta chains below were found in one sample sequenced in a study of blood T cell repertoires in COVID-19. The repertoire was sequenced with immunoSEQ multiplex PCR; TCRdb's copy has only in-frame clones and lacks some. The sample carries more than 400,000 clones, roughly 85% recorded once. The source material was peripheral blood. The receptors stem from a human donor in a cohort sampled during active COVID-19.

As to this clone: This same CDR3 is encoded by further DNA sequences in the sample. The chain recombines TRBV19 with TRBJ1-1; TRBD1 matches 7 bases. This CDR3 is built from 13 residues. Per germline, CDR1 LNHDA and CDR2 SQIVND (reference sequence). Unmatched junction bases numbered 1, after V lost 5 bases and J lost 1 base. The CDR3 spells CASSRQGNTEAFF. The DNA for the CDR3 is TGTGCCAGTAGTCGACAGGGGAACACTGAAGCTTTCTTT.

This chain joins TRBV19 and TRBJ1-5, with 7 bases that match TRBD1. Germline assignment: CDR1 LNHDA and CDR2 SQIVND (reference sequence). The length of the CDR3 is 15 residues. V lost 7 bases and J lost 0; bases outside the gene matches: 6. The CDR3 sequence: CASTLGTVSNQPQHF. Written as DNA, the CDR3 is TGTGCCAGTACTCTCGGGACAGTTAGCAATCAGCCCCAGCATTTT.

In this sample, this clone turned up a few times. V and J are TRBV30 and TRBJ2-1; the D is unclear. Trimming stripped 0 bases from V and 10 bases from J, with 13 bases between. This CDR3 contains 13 residues. Germline assignment: CDR1 GTSNPN and CDR2 SVGIG (reference sequence). CDR3 protein: CAWSVDRVEEQFF. The CDR3 DNA sequence: TGTGCCTGGAGTGTCGATCGAGTAGAGGAGCAGTTCTTC.

The chain joins TRBV30 to TRBJ1-2; weak D call: TRBD1 (6 bases). This CDR3 has 14 residues. Per germline, CDR1 GTSNPN and CDR2 SVGIG (reference sequence). Trimming shortened V by 3 bases and J by 3 bases, and 14 bases separated the two germline ends. The CDR3 spells CAWSPDRTYYGYTF. CDR3 nucleotide sequence: TGTGCCTGGAGCCCTGACAGGACCTACTATGGCTACACCTTC. The entire variable domain, with the rest obtained from reference TRBV30 and TRBJ1-2, is as follows: SQTIHQWPATLVQPVGSPLSLECTVEGTSNPNLYWYRQAAGRGLQLLFYSVGIGQISSEVPQNLSASRPQDRQFILSSKKLLLSDSGFYLCAWSPDRTYYGYTFGSGTRLTVV.

With regard to this clone: One end of the junction fails to match germline, which may point to a read error. The rearrangement uses TRBV18 and TRBJ2-7, with 7 bases fitting TRBD1. The germline gives CDR1 KGHSH, CDR2 LQKENI. The CDR3 contains 15 residues. CDR3 nucleotide sequence: TGTGCCAGCTCACCGACCGGGACAGAGTCCTCCGAGCAGTACTTC. Its protein is CASSPTGTESSEQYF.

The chain couples TRBV3-1 (or the pseudogene TRBV3-2) to TRBJ2-1; D is uncertain. The CDR3 is made up of 12 amino acids. Trimming removed 1 base from V and 9 bases from J, with 7 bases in between. Germline assignment: CDR1 LGHDT and CDR2 YNNKEL (reference sequence). The CDR3 nucleotides read TGTGCCAGCAGCCAAGTCCCTATTGAGCAGTTCTTC. The encoded protein is CASSQVPIEQFF.

The V gene is TRBV6-2 or TRBV6-3, the J gene TRBJ1-4; a weak D match, TRBD1 (5 bases). The CDR3 consists of 13 residues. Per germline, CDR1 MNHEY and CDR2 SVGEGT. Trimming pared 1 base from V and 11 bases from J, leaving 11 bases between. CDR3 nucleotides: TGTGCCAGCAGTTACTTGAGTGGGGGGAAACTGTTTTTT. It is translated as CASSYLSGGKLFF.

The V gene is TRBV7-2, the J gene TRBJ2-7; 8 bases align to TRBD2. CDR3 length: 14 amino acids. Germline V gene sequence: CDR1 SGHTA, CDR2 FQGNSA. The V and J ends lost 2 bases and 5 bases, in that order; junction bases with no gene match: 5. DNA of the CDR3: TGTGCCAGCAGCTTATCAGCGGGAGACCACGAGCAGTACTTC. Its translation is CASSLSAGDHEQYF.

This chain links TRBV6-2 or TRBV6-3 with TRBJ2-2; perhaps TRBD2 as D (6 bases). Trimming took off 4 bases at V and 7 bases at J, with 22 bases between the two ends. The CDR3 is made up of 17 amino acids. Per germline, CDR1 MNHEY and CDR2 SVGEGT. The CDR3 DNA sequence: TGTGCCAGCAGTTTTCATTCGGGAGCAAGGGTGAACGGGGAGCTGTTTTTT. It yields the protein CASSFHSGARVNGELFF.

The genes are TRBV9 and TRBJ2-3; D is perhaps TRBD2 (6 bases). This CDR3 has 15 residues. V was cut by 4 bases and J by 0 bases, with 12 bases left in between. Germline CDR1 and CDR2: SGDLS and YYNGEE. The CDR3 here is CASSTSGPSTDTQYF. DNA for the CDR3: TGTGCCAGCAGCACCAGCGGGCCGAGCACAGATACGCAGTATTTT.

Of note for this clone: The identical CDR3 is also encoded by other nucleotide sequences in the sample. This sequence joins TRBV5-1 and TRBJ1-1; 7 nucleotides line up with TRBD1. The CDR3 runs to 14 residues. Germline V gives CDR1 SGHRS, CDR2 YFSETQ. Trimming cost V 1 base and J 0 bases; bases outside gene matches: 0. The CDR3 protein is CASSLTGVNTEAFF. DNA of the CDR3: TGCGCCAGCAGCTTGACAGGGGTGAACACTGAAGCTTTCTTT.

The CDR3 region has the DNA TGTGCCAGCAAGATGGGACAGGGCTTCACAGATACGCAGTATTTT. This translates into CASKMGQGFTDTQYF. The rearrangement joins TRBV7-6 to TRBJ2-3, with 9 bases fitting TRBD1. V lost 7 bases to trimming and J lost 2 bases; unmatched junction nucleotides: 7. CDR1 and CDR2 (germline): SGHVS, FNYEAQ. The CDR3 has 15 amino acids.

The chain uses TRBV28 and TRBJ2-7, with TRBD2 matching over 9 bases. V was pared by 3 bases and J by 3 bases, with 3 bases of the junction left unmatched. The CDR3 contains 14 residues. Germline V CDR1 and CDR2: MDHEN, SYDVKM. DNA of the CDR3: TGTGCCAGCAGTTTCCCTAGCGGGAACTACGAGCAGTACTTC. It is translated as CASSFPSGNYEQYF.

The CDR3 sequence is CASSPGTSGPPSSYEQYF. CDR3 in DNA: TGTGCCAGCAGCCCCGGGACTAGCGGACCTCCAAGCTCCTACGAGCAGTACTTC. The rearrangement uses TRBV9 and TRBJ2-7; 11 nucleotides align to TRBD2. V dropped 4 bases and J dropped 0; count of bases not matched to a gene: 12. CDR1 is SGDLS and CDR2 is YYNGEE in the germline V gene. This CDR3 has 18 amino acids.